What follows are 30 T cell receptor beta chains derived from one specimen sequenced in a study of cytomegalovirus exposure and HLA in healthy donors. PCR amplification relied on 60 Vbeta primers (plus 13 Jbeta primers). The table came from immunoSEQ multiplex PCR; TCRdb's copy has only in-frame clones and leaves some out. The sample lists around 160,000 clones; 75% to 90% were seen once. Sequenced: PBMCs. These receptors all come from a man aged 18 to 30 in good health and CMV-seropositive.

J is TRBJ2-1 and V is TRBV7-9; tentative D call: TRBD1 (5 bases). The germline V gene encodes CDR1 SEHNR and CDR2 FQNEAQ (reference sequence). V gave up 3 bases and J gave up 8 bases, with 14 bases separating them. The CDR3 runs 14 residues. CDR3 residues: CASSLGRARDEQFF. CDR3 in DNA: TGTGCCAGCAGCTTGGGCAGGGCCAGGGATGAGCAGTTCTTC. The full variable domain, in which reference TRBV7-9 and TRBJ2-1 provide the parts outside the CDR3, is DTGVSQNPRHKITKRGQNVTFRCDPISEHNRLYWYRQTLGQGPEFLTYFQNEAQLEKSRLLSDRFSAERPKGSFSTLEIQRTEQGDSAMYLCASSLGRARDEQFFGPGTRLTVL.

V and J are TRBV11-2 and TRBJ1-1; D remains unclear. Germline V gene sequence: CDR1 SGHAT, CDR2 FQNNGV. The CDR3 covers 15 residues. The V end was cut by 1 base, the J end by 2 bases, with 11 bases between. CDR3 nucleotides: TGTGCCAGCAGCTTAGCCAAGGCGGTTAACACTGAAGCTTTCTTT. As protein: CASSLAKAVNTEAFF.

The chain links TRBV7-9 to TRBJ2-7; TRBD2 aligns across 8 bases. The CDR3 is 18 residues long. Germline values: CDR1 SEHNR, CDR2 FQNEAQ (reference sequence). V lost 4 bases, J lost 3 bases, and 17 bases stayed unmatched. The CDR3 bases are TGTGCCAGCAGCTCCGAGCGGGGGTCGCGGAGTTTTAACTACGAGCAGTACTTC. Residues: CASSSERGSRSFNYEQYF.

CDR3 in DNA: TGTGCCAGCAGCTCCCAAGCGAGGTCGACAGATACGCAGTATTTT. As protein: CASSSQARSTDTQYF. The chain carries TRBV11-2 and TRBJ2-3; D is unresolved. The CDR3 sequence is 15 residues long. The ends were cut back, 4 bases at V and 3 bases at J, with 14 bases in the middle. Germline values: CDR1 SGHAT, CDR2 FQNNGV.

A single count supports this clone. Here the CDR3 DNA reads TGTGCTAGTGGTTTGTGGACAGGAGCCTTATCCTACGAGCAGTACTTC. Its protein product is CASGLWTGALSYEQYF. V gene TRBV12-5 combines with J gene TRBJ2-7; 7 bases are a match to TRBD1. The germline V gene has CDR1 LGHNT and CDR2 FRNRAP. This CDR3 has 16 amino acids. V lost 2 bases to trimming and J lost 1 base; unmatched junction nucleotides: 8. Full variable domain (missing parts from reference TRBV12-5 and TRBJ2-7): DARVTQTPRHKVTEMGQEVTMRCQPILGHNTVFWYRQTMMQGLELLAYFRNRAPLDDSGMPKDRFSAEMPDATLATLKIQPSEPRDSAVYFCASGLWTGALSYEQYFGPGTRLTVT.

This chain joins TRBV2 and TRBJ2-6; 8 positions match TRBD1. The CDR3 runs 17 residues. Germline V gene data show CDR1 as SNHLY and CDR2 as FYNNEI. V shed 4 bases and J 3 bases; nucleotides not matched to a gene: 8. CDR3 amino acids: CASSVRTGRGGANVLTF. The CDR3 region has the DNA TGTGCCAGCAGTGTCAGGACAGGGAGAGGTGGGGCCAACGTCCTGACTTTC.

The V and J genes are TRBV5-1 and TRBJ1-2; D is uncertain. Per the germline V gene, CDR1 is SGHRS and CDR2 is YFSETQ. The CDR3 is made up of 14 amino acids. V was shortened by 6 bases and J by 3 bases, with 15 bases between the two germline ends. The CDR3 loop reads CASTTGSGDYGYTF. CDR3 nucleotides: TGCGCCAGCACAACGGGGAGCGGTGACTATGGCTACACCTTC.

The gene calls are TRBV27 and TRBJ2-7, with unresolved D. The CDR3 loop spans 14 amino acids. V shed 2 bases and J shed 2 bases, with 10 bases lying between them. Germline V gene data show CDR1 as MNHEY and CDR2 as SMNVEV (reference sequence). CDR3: CASSLMPHTYEQYF. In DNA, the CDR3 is TGTGCCAGCAGTTTAATGCCACACACCTACGAGCAGTACTTC.

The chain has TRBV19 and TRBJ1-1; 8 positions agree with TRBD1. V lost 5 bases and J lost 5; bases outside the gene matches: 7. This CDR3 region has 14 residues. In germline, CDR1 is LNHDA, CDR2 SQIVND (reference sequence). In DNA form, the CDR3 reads TGTGCCAGTAGTGCGGACAGGGTCGGTACTGAAGCTTTCTTT. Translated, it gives CASSADRVGTEAFF.

The CDR3 nucleotides read TGCGCCAGCAGTGAAGGGGGGGGGAACACTGAAGCTTTCTTT. The encoded protein is CASSEGGGNTEAFF. The chain employs TRBV10-2 and TRBJ1-1; D is possibly TRBD1 (6 bases). The V and J ends lost 3 bases and 1 base respectively, with 9 bases between them. This CDR3 region has 14 residues. The germline gives CDR1 WSHSY, CDR2 SAAADI.

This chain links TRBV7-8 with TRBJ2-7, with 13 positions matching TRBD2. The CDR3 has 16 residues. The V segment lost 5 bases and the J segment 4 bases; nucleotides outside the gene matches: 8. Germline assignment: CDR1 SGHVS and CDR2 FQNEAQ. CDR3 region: CASSELLAGGQYEQYF. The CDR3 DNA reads TGTGCCAGCAGCGAACTACTAGCGGGGGGGCAATACGAGCAGTACTTC.

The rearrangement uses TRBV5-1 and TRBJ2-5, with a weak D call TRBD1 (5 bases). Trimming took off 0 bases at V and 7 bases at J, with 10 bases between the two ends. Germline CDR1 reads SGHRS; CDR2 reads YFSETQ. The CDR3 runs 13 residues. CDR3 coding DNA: TGCGCCAGCAGCTTGGAGGCCCAGGGGACCCAGTACTTC. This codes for CASSLEAQGTQYF.

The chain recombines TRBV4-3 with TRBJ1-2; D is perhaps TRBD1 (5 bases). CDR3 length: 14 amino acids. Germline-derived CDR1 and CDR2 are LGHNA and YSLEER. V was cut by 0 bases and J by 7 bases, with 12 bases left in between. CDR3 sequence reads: CASSQDTGSSGYTF. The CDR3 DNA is TGCGCCAGCAGCCAAGACACAGGATCGAGTGGCTACACCTTC.

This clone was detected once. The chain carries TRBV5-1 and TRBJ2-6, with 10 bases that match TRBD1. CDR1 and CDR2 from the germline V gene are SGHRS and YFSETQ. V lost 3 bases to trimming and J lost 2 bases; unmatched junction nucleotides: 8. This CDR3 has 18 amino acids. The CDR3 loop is CASSSQGQGSPGANVLTF. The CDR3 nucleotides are TGCGCCAGCAGCTCCCAGGGACAGGGGTCCCCTGGGGCCAACGTCCTGACTTTC.

In nucleotides, the CDR3 is TGTGCCAGCAGCGGGACTAGCGGCCATGAGCAGTTCTTC. Encoded protein: CASSGTSGHEQFF. The rearrangement joins TRBV9 to TRBJ2-1; 10 bases match TRBD2. The length of the CDR3 is 13 residues. The germline V gene encodes CDR1 SGDLS and CDR2 YYNGEE. Trimming removed 3 bases from V and 8 bases from J; junction bases left unmatched: 2.

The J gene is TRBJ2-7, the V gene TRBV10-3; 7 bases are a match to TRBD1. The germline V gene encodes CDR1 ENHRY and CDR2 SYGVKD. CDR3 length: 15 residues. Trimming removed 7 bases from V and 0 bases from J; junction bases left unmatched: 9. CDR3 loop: CAITVGAGGSYEQYF. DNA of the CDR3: TGTGCCATCACTGTCGGGGCAGGGGGCTCCTACGAGCAGTACTTC.

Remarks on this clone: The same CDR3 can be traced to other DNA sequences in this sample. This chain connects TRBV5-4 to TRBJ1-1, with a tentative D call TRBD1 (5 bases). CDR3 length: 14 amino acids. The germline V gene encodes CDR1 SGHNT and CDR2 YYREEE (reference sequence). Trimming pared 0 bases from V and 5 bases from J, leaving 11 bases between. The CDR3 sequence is CASSLGAGRTEAFF. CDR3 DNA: TGTGCCAGCAGCTTGGGAGCAGGGCGGACTGAAGCTTTCTTT.

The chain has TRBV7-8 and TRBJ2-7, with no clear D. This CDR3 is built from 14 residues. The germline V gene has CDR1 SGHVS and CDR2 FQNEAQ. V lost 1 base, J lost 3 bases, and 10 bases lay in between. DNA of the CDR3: TGTGCCAGCAGCTTAGGAACTGAGCTCTACGAGCAGTACTTC. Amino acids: CASSLGTELYEQYF.

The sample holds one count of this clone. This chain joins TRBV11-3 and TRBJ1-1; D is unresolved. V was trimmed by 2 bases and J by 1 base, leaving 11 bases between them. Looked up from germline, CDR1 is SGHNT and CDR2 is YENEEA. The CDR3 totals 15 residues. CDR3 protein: CASSLRRYRNTEAFF. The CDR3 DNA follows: TGTGCCAGCAGCTTACGCAGGTATAGGAACACTGAAGCTTTCTTT.

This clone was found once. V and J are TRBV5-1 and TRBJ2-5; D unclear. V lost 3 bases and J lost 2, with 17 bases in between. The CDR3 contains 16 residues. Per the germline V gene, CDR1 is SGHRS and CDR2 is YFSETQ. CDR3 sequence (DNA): TGCGCCAGCAGCTGGAATTCAGCGATTAGGCAAGAGACCCAGTACTTC. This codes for CASSWNSAIRQETQYF.

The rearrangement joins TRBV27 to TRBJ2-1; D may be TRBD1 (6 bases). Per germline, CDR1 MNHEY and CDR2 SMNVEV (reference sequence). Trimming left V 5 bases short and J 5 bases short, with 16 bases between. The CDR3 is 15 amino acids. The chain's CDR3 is CASSPTGWVNNEQFF. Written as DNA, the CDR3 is TGTGCCAGCAGTCCCACAGGGTGGGTAAACAATGAGCAGTTCTTC.

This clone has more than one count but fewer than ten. Written as DNA, the CDR3 is TGTGCCAGCAGCTTGACACAGGGCTCTAATGAAAAACTGTTTTTT. The encoded protein is CASSLTQGSNEKLFF. The chain carries TRBV5-4 and TRBJ1-4; TRBD1 is a possible D gene (6 bases). The germline gives CDR1 SGHNT, CDR2 YYREEE (reference sequence). With 1 base removed from V and 3 bases from J, the gap between germline ends came to 10 bases. CDR3 length: 15 amino acids.

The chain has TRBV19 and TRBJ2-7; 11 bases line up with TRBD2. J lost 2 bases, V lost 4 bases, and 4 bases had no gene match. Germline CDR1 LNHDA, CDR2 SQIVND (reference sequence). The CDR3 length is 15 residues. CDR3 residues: CASSNLAGGPYEQYF. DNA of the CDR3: TGTGCCAGTAGTAATCTAGCGGGGGGACCCTACGAGCAGTACTTC.

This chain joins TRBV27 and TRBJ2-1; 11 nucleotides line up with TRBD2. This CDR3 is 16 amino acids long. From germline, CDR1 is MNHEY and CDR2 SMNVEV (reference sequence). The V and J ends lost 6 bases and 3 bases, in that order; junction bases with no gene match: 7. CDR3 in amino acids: CASSPSSGGFYNEQFF. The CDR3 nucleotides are TGTGCCAGCAGCCCATCTAGCGGGGGGTTCTACAATGAGCAGTTCTTC.

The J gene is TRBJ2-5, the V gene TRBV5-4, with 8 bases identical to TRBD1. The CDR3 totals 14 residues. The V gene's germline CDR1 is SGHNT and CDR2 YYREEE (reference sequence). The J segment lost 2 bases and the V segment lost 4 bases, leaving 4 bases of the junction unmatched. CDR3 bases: TGTGCCAGCAGCCTTAGACAGGGGCAAGAGACCCAGTACTTC. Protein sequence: CASSLRQGQETQYF.

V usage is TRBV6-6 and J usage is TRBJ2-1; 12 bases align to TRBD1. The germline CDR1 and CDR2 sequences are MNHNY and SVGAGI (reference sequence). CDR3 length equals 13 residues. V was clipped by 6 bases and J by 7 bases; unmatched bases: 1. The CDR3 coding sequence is TGTGCCAGCAGGGGACAGGGGGCAAATGAGCAGTTCTTC. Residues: CASRGQGANEQFF.

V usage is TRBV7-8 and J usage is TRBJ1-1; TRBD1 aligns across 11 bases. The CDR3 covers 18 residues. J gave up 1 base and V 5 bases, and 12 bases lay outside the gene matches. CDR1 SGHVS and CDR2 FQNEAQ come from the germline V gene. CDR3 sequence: CASSLNPGTGGENTEAFF. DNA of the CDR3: TGTGCCAGCAGCCTTAACCCCGGGACAGGGGGTGAGAACACTGAAGCTTTCTTT.

CDR3 DNA sequence: TGCGCCAGCAGCTTGGGGGACAGGGGTTCACCCCTCCACTTT. This gives the protein CASSLGDRGSPLHF. The chain joins TRBV5-1 to TRBJ1-6; 10 bases match TRBD1. The CDR3 spans 14 residues. Germline CDR1 reads SGHRS; CDR2 reads YFSETQ. V was clipped by 0 bases and J by 9 bases; unmatched bases: 0. Full variable domain (outside the CDR3, taken from reference TRBV5-1 and TRBJ1-6): KAGVTQTPRYLIKTRGQQVTLSCSPISGHRSVSWYQQTPGQGLQFLFEYFSETQRNKGNFPGRFSGRQFSNSRSEMNVSTLELGDSALYLCASSLGDRGSPLHFGNGTRLTVT.

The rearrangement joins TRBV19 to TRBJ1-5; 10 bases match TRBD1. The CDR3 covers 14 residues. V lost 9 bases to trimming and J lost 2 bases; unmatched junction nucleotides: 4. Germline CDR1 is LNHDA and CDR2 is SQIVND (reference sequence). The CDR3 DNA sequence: TGTGCCAGAACCGGGACAGGGGGCAATCAGCCCCAGCATTTT. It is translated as CARTGTGGNQPQHF.

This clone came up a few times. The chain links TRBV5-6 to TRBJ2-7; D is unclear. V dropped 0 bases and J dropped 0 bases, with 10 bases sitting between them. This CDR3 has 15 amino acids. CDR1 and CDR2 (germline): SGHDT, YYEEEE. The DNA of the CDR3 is TGTGCCAGCAGCTTGGGAGGAACGAGCTCCTACGAGCAGTACTTC. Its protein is CASSLGGTSSYEQYF.